This is a list of T cell receptor beta chains from one sample in a study of cytomegalovirus exposure and HLA in healthy donors. The assay was immunoSEQ multiplex PCR, and TCRdb's table has in-frame clones only and misses some. The table has approximately 68,000 clones, approximately 77% seen once; the top ten hold almost 7.5%. What was sequenced was PBMCs. All receptors derive from a woman under 40 in good health and CMV-seropositive. Both conserved end residues are part of each CDR3. The D gene is left open where the match is weak. The size of a clone is reported for some rows only, either as once, few or many, or as a class for expanded clones.

v_gene	abundance	d_gene	j_gene	CDR3nt	CDR3aa
TRBV6-5	NA	TRBD1	TRBJ1-2	TGTGCCAGCAGCTCTAGGCCAGGGGGTAACTATGGCTACACCTTC	CASSSRPGGNYGYTF
TRBV27	NA	TRBD2	TRBJ2-7	TGTGCCAGCAGACTCGGGGGGAACGAGCAGTACTTC	CASRLGGNEQYF
TRBV9	NA	NA	TRBJ2-2	TGTGCCAGCAGCGTCGGGGTCAACACCGGGGAGCTGTTTTTT	CASSVGVNTGELFF
TRBV6-5	NA	NA	TRBJ2-1	TGTGCCAGCGCCAACTCCGTTAACAATGAGCAGTTCTTC	CASANSVNNEQFF
TRBV4-2	NA	NA	TRBJ2-7	TGTGCCAGCAGCCAAGGGAGGGGCACCTCCTCCTACGAGCAGTACTTC	CASSQGRGTSSYEQYF
TRBV6-5	NA	TRBD1	TRBJ1-1	TGTGCCAGAGACAGGGGAACTGAAGCTTTCTTT	CARDRGTEAFF
TRBV28	NA	TRBD2	TRBJ2-1	TGTGCCAGCGCCCAACGGTTGGGGCGGGAGCTTAATGAGCAGTTCTTC	CASAQRLGRELNEQFF
TRBV9	NA	TRBD2	TRBJ2-7	TGTGCCAGCAGCGCCGGGAGGGAGCAGTACTTC	CASSAGREQYF
TRBV5-8	NA	NA	TRBJ2-5	TGTGCCAGCAGCCTTATGGAGTTAGTAGTGGAGACCCAGTACTTC	CASSLMELVVETQYF
TRBV4-3	NA	NA	TRBJ1-6	TGCGCCAGCAGCCCGCCGGGGGAAACCTATAATTCACCCCTCCACTTT	CASSPPGETYNSPLHF
TRBV27	NA	NA	TRBJ2-6	TGTGCCAGCAGTTCCCATTCATCTGGGGCCAACGTCCTGACTTTC	CASSSHSSGANVLTF
TRBV2	NA	TRBD2	TRBJ2-2	TGTGCCAGCAACGGACTAGCGGGGACCGGGGAGCTGTTTTTT	CASNGLAGTGELFF
TRBV29-1	NA	TRBD1	TRBJ2-5	TGCAGCGTTGTCGGGGACAGGGGGCCTGAGACCCAGTACTTC	CSVVGDRGPETQYF
TRBV5-4	NA	TRBD2	TRBJ2-2	TGTGCCAGCAGCTCCGCCAGCGGGACTAGCGGCACCGGGGAGCTGTTTTTT	CASSSASGTSGTGELFF
TRBV6-6	NA	TRBD1	TRBJ1-1	TGTGCCAGCAGTTACGGGACAGGGCGGGCCACTGAAGCTTTCTTT	CASSYGTGRATEAFF
TRBV14	NA	NA	TRBJ1-3	TGTGCCAGCAGCCAAGATTTCCCGAGCTCTGGAAACACCATATATTTT	CASSQDFPSSGNTIYF
TRBV19	NA	NA	TRBJ2-7	TGTGCCAGTAGCCCGACAGTAAGGTCCTACGAGCAGTACTTC	CASSPTVRSYEQYF
TRBV19	NA	NA	TRBJ1-1	TGTGCCAGTAGTATAGTAAGACAGGCGACGAACACTGAAGCTTTCTTT	CASSIVRQATNTEAFF
TRBV5-1	NA	NA	TRBJ2-7	TGCGCCAGCAGCACCCAGACAGAGCAGTACTTC	CASSTQTEQYF
TRBV27	NA	NA	TRBJ2-3	TGTGCCAGCAGTTTAGTTCGGGTTACGCAGTATTTT	CASSLVRVTQYF
TRBV27	NA	TRBD1	TRBJ2-3	TGTGCCAGCAGTGAACCTTGGGACAGGGAAGGGGATACGCAGTATTTT	CASSEPWDREGDTQYF
TRBV10-3	few	TRBD1	TRBJ1-1	TGTGCCATAAAACTGGACAGGGCCACTGAAGCTTTCTTT	CAIKLDRATEAFF
TRBV5-1	NA	TRBD2	TRBJ2-1	TGCGCCAGCAGCTTACCCGGGACTAGCCAAGTCTTC	CASSLPGTSQVF
TRBV10-3	NA	TRBD2	TRBJ2-7	TGTGCCATCAGTGTGGTAGCGGGAGATGAGCAGTACTTC	CAISVVAGDEQYF
TRBV5-4	NA	NA	TRBJ1-1	TGTGCCAGCGCTCCGGGGGGGGAAGTAGAAGCTTTCTTT	CASAPGGEVEAFF
TRBV6-6	few	NA	TRBJ1-4	TGTGCCAGCAGCCCGCGGGAGGGGGGGCGGGAAAAACTGTTTTTT	CASSPREGGREKLFF
TRBV5-1	NA	NA	TRBJ2-7	TGCGCCAGCAGCCCCTTCTCCTACGAGCAGTACTTC	CASSPFSYEQYF
TRBV5-4	NA	TRBD1	TRBJ2-7	TGTGCCAGCAGCCAAGGGACAGGGAGGAACGAGCAGTACTTC	CASSQGTGRNEQYF
TRBV6-1	NA	TRBD1	TRBJ2-1	TGTGCCAGCAGTAAAGACAGGGAACGGTACAATGAGCAGTTCTTC	CASSKDRERYNEQFF
TRBV27	NA	TRBD2	TRBJ2-1	TGTGCCAGCAGTTTAGACGGGAGGGATGTCAATGAGCAGTTCTTC	CASSLDGRDVNEQFF
TRBV10-3	NA	TRBD1	TRBJ2-1	TGTGCCATCAGTGAGTCAATCAGGGGGAATGAGCAGTTCTTC	CAISESIRGNEQFF
TRBV5-1	few	NA	TRBJ2-7	TGCGCCAGCAGTCTTCAGGGAACCTACGAGCAGTACTTC	CASSLQGTYEQYF
TRBV4-3	NA	TRBD1	TRBJ2-4	TGCGCCAGCAGCCAAGATAGGGGACAGAAAAACATTCAGTACTTC	CASSQDRGQKNIQYF
TRBV7-9	NA	NA	TRBJ1-3	TGTGCCAGCAGCGGATCCCCCAAGGGGTCTGGAAACACCATATATTTT	CASSGSPKGSGNTIYF
TRBV11-2	few	TRBD1	TRBJ1-1	TGTGCCAGCAGCTTCCCACCGGGACAGCTGAACACTGAAGCTTTCTTT	CASSFPPGQLNTEAFF
TRBV28	NA	TRBD1	TRBJ2-3	TGTGCCAGCAGTCTCATTCCCGGGACAGGGGGCTCCCCAGATACGCAGTATTTT	CASSLIPGTGGSPDTQYF
TRBV27	NA	NA	TRBJ1-5	TGTGCCAGCAGTTTCGGGGGTAGCAATCAGCCCCAGCATTTT	CASSFGGSNQPQHF
TRBV7-9	NA	NA	TRBJ2-2	TGTGCCAGCACCCGAGCCGGGGAGCTGTTTTTT	CASTRAGELFF
TRBV5-6	NA	NA	TRBJ1-4	TGTGCCAGCATGCACCTCGGGGGTGAAAAACTGTTTTTT	CASMHLGGEKLFF
TRBV6-5	NA	NA	TRBJ2-1	TGTGCCAGCAGGACCTATATAGGGGGCAATGAGCAGTTCTTC	CASRTYIGGNEQFF
TRBV5-1	NA	NA	TRBJ2-3	TGCGCCAGCAGCTTAGGAGGTCCAGGGGGCACAGATACGCAGTATTTT	CASSLGGPGGTDTQYF
TRBV15	NA	NA	TRBJ2-6	TGTGCCACCAGGCCAGGGTCTGGGGCCAACGTCCTGACTTTC	CATRPGSGANVLTF
TRBV15	NA	TRBD2	TRBJ2-7	TGTGCCACCAGCAGAGATGCGGGGGTGCAGTACTTC	CATSRDAGVQYF
TRBV5-1	NA	TRBD2	TRBJ2-3	TGCGCCAGCAGCTCCGGACTAGCGTCTGGAGATACGCAGTATTTT	CASSSGLASGDTQYF
TRBV6-1	NA	TRBD2	TRBJ2-1	TGTGCCAGCCACCGGGGGACTAGCGGGAGCAATGAGCAGTTCTTC	CASHRGTSGSNEQFF
TRBV5-4	NA	TRBD1	TRBJ2-7	TGTGCCAGCAGCGCGTTGACAGGGGCTGGCGAGCAGTACTTC	CASSALTGAGEQYF
TRBV6-5	NA	NA	TRBJ2-1	TGTGCCAGCAGTTCCCCCTTAGCGGTGGGGGACAATGAGCAGTTCTTC	CASSSPLAVGDNEQFF
TRBV27	NA	NA	TRBJ1-6	TGTGCCAGCAGCCCAGGGAATTGGGTCTATAATTCACCCCTCCACTTT	CASSPGNWVYNSPLHF
TRBV28	NA	TRBD2	TRBJ2-7	TGTGCCAGCAGTTCAACCCTTACTAGCGGTTACGAGCAGTACTTC	CASSSTLTSGYEQYF
TRBV9	NA	TRBD1	TRBJ2-7	TGTGCCAGATGGCGACCAGGAATCAACGGACAGGACGAGCAGTACTTC	CARWRPGINGQDEQYF
TRBV2	NA	NA	TRBJ2-1	TGTGCCAGCAGTGAACTTGGGGGCAGTTCCTACAATGAGCAGTTCTTC	CASSELGGSSYNEQFF
TRBV18	NA	NA	TRBJ2-1	TGTGCCAGCTCACCGACGGGGAGCTCCTACAATGAGCAGTTCTTC	CASSPTGSSYNEQFF
TRBV27	NA	NA	TRBJ2-7	TGTGCCAGCAGTTTACTAATCCTGGGGGCACCCTACGAGCAGTACTTC	CASSLLILGAPYEQYF
TRBV19	NA	NA	TRBJ2-2	TGTGCCAGTAGTACCCCCCCGGGGGTCGGGGAGCTGTTTTTT	CASSTPPGVGELFF
TRBV28	NA	NA	TRBJ1-5	TGTGCCAGCAGTAACAGGGTAGGGAGCAATCAGCCCCAGCATTTT	CASSNRVGSNQPQHF
TRBV28	once	TRBD1	TRBJ1-2	TGTGCCAGCAGTTTTTCGGACAGGGGGAGTAGCTACACCTTC	CASSFSDRGSSYTF
TRBV2	NA	TRBD2	TRBJ2-2	TGTGCCAGCAGAAGGGAGGGCGTCGGGGAGCTGTTTTTT	CASRREGVGELFF
TRBV7-9	NA	TRBD2	TRBJ2-3	TGTGCCAGCAGCTTGGGACTAGCGGGAGGGCCAGATACGCAGTATTTT	CASSLGLAGGPDTQYF
TRBV2	NA	NA	TRBJ1-5	TGTGCCAGCAGTGAAAGAGTATCAATAAGTCAGCCCCAGCATTTT	CASSERVSISQPQHF